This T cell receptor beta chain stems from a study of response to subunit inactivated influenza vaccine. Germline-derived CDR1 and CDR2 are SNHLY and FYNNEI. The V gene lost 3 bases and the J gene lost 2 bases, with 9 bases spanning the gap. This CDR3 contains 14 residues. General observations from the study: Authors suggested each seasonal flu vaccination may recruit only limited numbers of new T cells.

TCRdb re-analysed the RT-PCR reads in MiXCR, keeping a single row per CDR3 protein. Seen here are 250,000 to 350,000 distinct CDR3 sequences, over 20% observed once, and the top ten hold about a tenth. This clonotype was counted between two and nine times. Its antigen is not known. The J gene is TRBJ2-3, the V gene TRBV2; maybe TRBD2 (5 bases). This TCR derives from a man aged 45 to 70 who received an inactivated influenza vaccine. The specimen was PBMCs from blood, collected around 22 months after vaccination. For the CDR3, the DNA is TGTGCCAGCAGTGACCCGCTAGCCACAGATACGCAGTATTTT. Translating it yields CASSDPLATDTQYF.